The source of this T cell receptor (beta chain) is a study of response to subunit inactivated influenza vaccine (dated by TCRdb to the late 2010s). In the study overall: Deep quantitative T cell receptor repertoire profiling was used in the study to track responses to a trivalent subunit inactivated influenza vaccine. What the authors observed across the whole study: The authors suggested that each seasonal influenza vaccination may recruit only a limited number of new T cells.

Library creation used RT-PCR. Reads for this sample came from an Illumina HiSeq 2500. TCRdb applied fastp at Q25 and MiXCR to the public reads, then kept only in-frame beta chains. Entries are consolidated by CDR3 protein sequence, retaining the most common genes and DNA. This sample holds hundreds of thousands of distinct CDR3 sequences; approximately 11% were observed only once. The top ten clones comprise 8% to 13% of the sample. Reading the germline V gene (reference sequence) gives CDR1 LNHDA and CDR2 SQIVND. Trimming removed 4 bases from V and 1 base from J, leaving 14 bases between the germline ends. The CDR3 runs 15 residues from the cysteine to the phenylalanine. Solely the CDR3 DNA is kept, with 45 bases framed from the first base. This clonotype was found a few times. It has no known antigen specificity. No base qualities exist here, and no much larger clone lies one base off it. A further study also used this sample, focusing on T cells expressing NK-cell markers. In that second paper, the authors write: TCR beta cDNA libraries were prepared using 5'RACE template switching, which introduced a universal primer site and unique molecular identifiers. Eight or nine donors provided sorted CD3+CD56+NKG2C+, CD3+CD56+NKG2C- and CD3+CD56-NKG2C+ T-cell subsets, whose TCR beta-chain repertoires were profiled. Among the eight sequenced donors, only one was HCMV-seronegative, while the other seven were HCMV-seropositive. To restrict sorting to alphabetaTCR-expressing T cells, an anti-gammadeltaTCR antibody was added in several experiments. In several donors, the dominant CD3+CD56+NKG2C+ clonotypes were found to rank among the top 10 CD8+ clonotypes and to make up about 1.0-8% of CD8+ T cells. Those dominant clonotypes were again the most abundant among CD3+CD56-NKG2C+ cells in several donors, at about 28.3-60.1%. Whether the expanded NKG2C-expressing T cell clones were specific for HCMV antigens was left unclear. The eight sequenced donors were randomly selected healthy volunteers, three men and five women. A commercial ELISA kit detecting HCMV-specific IgG in serum was used to determine HCMV serostatus. Ficoll density gradient centrifugation was used to isolate peripheral blood mononuclear cells from blood. For a handful of donors, bulk peripheral blood T-cell repertoires were also sequenced from unsorted PBMC. cDNA synthesis was primed from the TCR beta constant segment, followed by two successive PCR amplification steps. Libraries were sequenced as 2 x 150 bp reads on Illumina HiSeq 2000/2500, MiSeq or NextSeq. MIGEC was used to demultiplex reads and group the reads by UMI, and MiTCR was used to assemble and quantify clonotypes. To remove erroneous sequences, TCR cDNA sequences were retained only when supported by two or more reads. The tcR package was used for downstream repertoire analysis, and clonotypes were matched between fractions using CDR3 nucleotide sequence together with V segment. VDJmatch was used to annotate antigen specificity against VDJdb, with one amino acid substitution in CDR3 allowed.

The receptor's source is a man in his fifties who received an inactivated influenza vaccine. Donor details come from another sample of the same person, matched by shared clones. The rearranged segments are TRBV19 and TRBJ2-7; the D gene is perhaps TRBD1, from 5 matching bases. Sequencing used PBMCs from blood, obtained on the day of vaccination. This receptor has the CDR3 CASSKGQGRSYEQYF. The nucleotides are TGTGCCAGTAGTAAAGGACAAGGCAGGTCCTACGAGCAGTACTTC.